These 17 T cell receptor beta chains came from one sample sequenced in a study of T cell clusters in autoimmune cytopenias. Multiplex touch-down PCR amplified TRB using TRB-A and TRB-B pools in one tube. TCRdb reanalyzed the multiplex PCR reads, giving one entry per CDR3 protein sequence and no DNA. This table holds 400 to 650 distinct CDR3 sequences. Some 40,000 genome equivalents of blood DNA were amplified for TRB. The specimen was peripheral blood. The receptors stem from a human donor with an autoimmune cytopenia or autoimmune hepatitis (not recorded which).

Judged by frequency, this clonotype is medium-sized. This chain joins TRBV30 and TRBJ1-5; the TCRdb call, TRBD1, lacks DNA for checking. This CDR3 contains 19 residues. CDR1 GTSNPN and CDR2 SVGIG come from the germline V gene (reference sequence). The CDR3 sequence: CAWSAPSSTRGYSNQPQHF.

This clonotype is identified as medium-sized from frequency. The V call is TRBV10-3, the J call TRBJ1-2; lacking DNA, the TRBD1 call made by TCRdb goes unchecked. Per the germline V gene, CDR1 is ENHRY and CDR2 is SYGVKD. The CDR3 is 13 amino acids. CDR3 sequence reads: CAISTTGGDGYTF.

According to its frequency, this clonotype is medium-sized. This sequence joins TRBV20-1 and TRBJ1-1; as DNA is missing, the TRBD1 call by TCRdb cannot be tested. Germline CDR1 reads DFQATT; CDR2 reads SNEGSKA (reference sequence). The CDR3 totals 16 residues. The CDR3 loop reads CSARSESWDANTEAFF.

The CDR3 reads CASSLVGTSGTYEQYF. V gene TRBV7-2 combines with J gene TRBJ2-7; the TCRdb D gene call, TRBD2, has no DNA to confirm it. The CDR3 has 16 amino acids. Germline V gene lookup returns CDR1 SGHTA and CDR2 FQGNSA.

By frequency, this clonotype is medium-sized. The V gene is TRBV7-9, the J gene TRBJ2-7; checking the TCRdb D call of TRBD2 is not possible without DNA. The germline V gene has CDR1 SEHNR and CDR2 FQNEAQ (reference sequence). The CDR3 has 14 amino acids. The CDR3 here is CASSLPGLAYEQYF. The full variable domain, its missing parts supplied by reference TRBV7-9 and TRBJ2-7, is DTGVSQNPRHKITKRGQNVTFRCDPISEHNRLYWYRQTLGQGPEFLTYFQNEAQLEKSRLLSDRFSAERPKGSFSTLEIQRTEQGDSAMYLCASSLPGLAYEQYFGPGTRLTVT.

In terms of frequency, this clonotype is medium-sized. The V and J genes are TRBV10-3 and TRBJ2-6; lacking DNA, the TRBD1 call made by TCRdb goes unchecked. The germline V gene encodes CDR1 ENHRY and CDR2 SYGVKD. This CDR3 has 16 residues. This CDR3 reads CAVPGSPISGANVLTF.

By frequency, this clonotype registers medium-sized (0.01 to 0.1%). The CDR3 sequence is CASAELDQETQYF. V and J are TRBV5-6 and TRBJ2-5; with no DNA, the TCRdb D assignment of TRBD2 cannot be verified. Germline CDR1 is SGHDT and CDR2 is YYEEEE. The CDR3 is 13 residues long.

This chain joins TRBV20-1 and TRBJ2-5. Per germline, CDR1 DFQATT and CDR2 SNEGSKA (reference sequence). The length of the CDR3 is 13 residues. The CDR3 spells CSAQLAVQETQYF.

In terms of frequency, this clonotype is medium-sized (0.01 to 0.1%). J is TRBJ1-4 and V is TRBV19; TCRdb's D call, TRBD1, is unchecked because there is no DNA. CDR1 is LNHDA and CDR2 is SQIVND in the germline V gene (reference sequence). This CDR3 region has 13 residues. The CDR3 is CASTGTINEKLFF.

By frequency, this clonotype is medium-sized. The chain combines TRBV19 with TRBJ1-1; TCRdb designates TRBD1, a call that cannot be tested without DNA. This CDR3 has 15 amino acids. Germline CDR1 LNHDA, CDR2 SQIVND (reference sequence). This CDR3 reads CATLGAAQGNTEAFF. The variable domain in full, completed from reference TRBV19 and TRBJ1-1, reads DGGITQSPKYLFRKEGQNVTLSCEQNLNHDAMYWYRQDPGQGLRLIYYSQIVNDFQKGDIAEGYSVSREKKESFPLTVTSAQKNPTAFYLCATLGAAQGNTEAFFGQGTRLTVV.

Its frequency marks this clonotype as medium-sized. V gene TRBV27 combines with J gene TRBJ2-7; there is no DNA to check the TCRdb D call of TRBD1. Germline CDR1 is MNHEY and CDR2 is SMNVEV (reference sequence). This CDR3 region has 14 residues. The CDR3 loop is CASSQWDRFYEQYF.

By frequency, this clonotype is large. CDR3 loop: CATSDPGQGKFF. V is TRBV24-1 and J is TRBJ2-1; TCRdb calls TRBD1, which cannot be checked without DNA. This CDR3 is built from 12 residues. Germline-derived CDR1 and CDR2 are KGHDR and SFDVKD.

This clonotype is identified as hyperexpanded from frequency. The rearrangement uses TRBV6-6 and TRBJ1-1. The CDR3 spans 13 residues. In germline, CDR1 is MNHNY, CDR2 SVGAGI (reference sequence). The CDR3 sequence: CASSSGSNTEAFF.

Considering frequency, this clonotype is medium-sized (0.01 to 0.1%). The chain couples TRBV13 to TRBJ1-1; absent DNA, TCRdb's TRBD1 call cannot be checked. There are 15 residues in the CDR3. Per the germline V gene, CDR1 is PRHDT and CDR2 is FYEKMQ (reference sequence). The CDR3 is CASSLAGMGDTEAFF.

This clonotype ranks as medium-sized (0.01 to 0.1%) in terms of frequency. V gene TRBV7-2 combines with J gene TRBJ1-2; TCRdb's D call of TRBD1 is untestable without DNA. The V gene's germline CDR1 is SGHTA and CDR2 FQGNSA. CDR3 length: 13 residues. The CDR3 here is CASSAGQGYGYTF. Full variable domain (missing parts from reference TRBV7-2 and TRBJ1-2): GAGVSQSPSNKVTEKGKDVELRCDPISGHTALYWYRQSLGQGLEFLIYFQGNSAPDKSGLPSDRFSAERTGGSVSTLTIQRTQQEDSAVYLCASSAGQGYGYTFGSGTRLTVV.

This clonotype is identified as medium-sized from frequency. The chain is built from TRBV29-1 and TRBJ1-1. From germline, CDR1 is SQVTM and CDR2 ANQGSEA. This CDR3 spans 14 amino acids. CDR3: CSVEFWTGNTEAFF.

This clonotype is large by frequency. The chain carries TRBV27 and TRBJ2-3; TCRdb calls TRBD2, which cannot be checked without DNA. The CDR3 has 15 amino acids. The germline V gene has CDR1 MNHEY and CDR2 SMNVEV (reference sequence). CDR3 sequence: CASSLTASGADTQYF.